This is a list of T cell receptor beta chains from one sample in a study of cytomegalovirus exposure and HLA in healthy donors. The method was immunoSEQ multiplex PCR; TCRdb's version includes in-frame clones alone and lacks a portion of them. Here the sample spans approximately 150,000 clones, 78% being singletons. Input material: PBMCs. The receptors stem from a female donor in good health and CMV-seronegative. The CDR3 runs from the conserved cysteine through the conserved F or W. The order of the fields is D gene, V gene, J gene, clone size, CDR3 DNA, CDR3 protein. D genes are given only for firm matches. Size is stated for part of the rows, as once, few or many counts, or as a class when the clone is expanded.

NA	TRBV2	TRBJ2-7	NA	TGTGCCAGCACGGGACTGCACGGGTCCCCCTACGAGCAGTACTTC	CASTGLHGSPYEQYF
NA	TRBV5-1	TRBJ2-7	NA	TGCGCCAGCAGCTTGAGCGCCCCCTCCTACGAGCAGTACTTC	CASSLSAPSYEQYF
TRBD2	TRBV4-2	TRBJ2-1	few	TGTGCCAGCAGCCAAGAAGCGACTAGCGGGTACAATGAGCAGTTCTTC	CASSQEATSGYNEQFF
TRBD1	TRBV11-2	TRBJ2-5	NA	TGTGCCAGCAGCACCGGGACAGGGGGGTATGAGACCCAGTACTTC	CASSTGTGGYETQYF
TRBD1	TRBV7-3	TRBJ2-3	NA	TGTGCCAGCAGCTTCGGACGGGGACAGGGGGGAGATACGCAGTATTTT	CASSFGRGQGGDTQYF
TRBD2	TRBV5-6	TRBJ2-3	NA	TGTGCCAGCAGCTTGGGTGGGGGAGGGGGCACAGATACGCAGTATTTT	CASSLGGGGGTDTQYF
TRBD2	TRBV5-6	TRBJ2-7	NA	TGTGCCAGCAGCTTGGATAGACTAGCACCCTACGAGCAGTACTTC	CASSLDRLAPYEQYF
NA	TRBV28	TRBJ1-2	few	TGTGCCAGCCAGTCCGGGGGGAGTAACTATGGCTACACCTTC	CASQSGGSNYGYTF
TRBD1	TRBV19	TRBJ1-3	NA	TGTGCCAGTAGTACGCACTGGACAGGCTTTGGAAACACCATATATTTT	CASSTHWTGFGNTIYF
TRBD2	TRBV10-3	TRBJ2-3	NA	TGTGCCACTCAGTTAGCGGGAGGGACAGATACGCAGTATTTT	CATQLAGGTDTQYF
NA	TRBV6-1	TRBJ1-1	NA	TGTGCCAGCAGTGTTAGGGGACAGAACACTGAAGCTTTCTTT	CASSVRGQNTEAFF
TRBD1	TRBV28	TRBJ2-1	NA	TGTGCCAGCACCCGGACAGGAAGGGGGACCTACAATGAGCAGTTCTTC	CASTRTGRGTYNEQFF
TRBD2	TRBV9	TRBJ2-3	NA	TGTGCCAGCAGCGTAGGACTAGCTGGAACAGATACGCAGTATTTT	CASSVGLAGTDTQYF
TRBD2	TRBV28	TRBJ2-2	NA	TGTGCCAGCAGTTTTCCTAGCGGGAGACCCGGGGAGCTGTTTTTT	CASSFPSGRPGELFF
NA	TRBV29-1	TRBJ2-1	NA	TGCAGCGTTGGGCGGAGCTCCTACAATGAGCAGTTCTTC	CSVGRSSYNEQFF
NA	TRBV19	TRBJ1-6	NA	TGTGCCAGTAAAAAGGAAGCTCACAGCTCCTATAATTCACCCCTCCACTTT	CASKKEAHSSYNSPLHF
TRBD2	TRBV5-1	TRBJ2-7	NA	TGCGCCAGCAGCTTGGTAAGCGGGGGCCGCCCCCAGTACTTC	CASSLVSGGRPQYF
NA	TRBV6-5	TRBJ2-7	NA	TGTGCCAGCAGACTCACAGGTGACCTCTACGAGCAGTACTTC	CASRLTGDLYEQYF
NA	TRBV5-4	TRBJ1-1	NA	TGTGCCAGCAGCTTGCCAGGGCAGAACACTGAAGCTTTCTTT	CASSLPGQNTEAFF
NA	TRBV7-6	TRBJ2-1	NA	TGTGCCAGCAGCCCCGGGCTAGCGTTGAATGAGCAGTTCTTC	CASSPGLALNEQFF
NA	TRBV9	TRBJ1-3	NA	TGTGCCAGCAGCGTAGCCGGGGTCTCTGGAAACACCATATATTTT	CASSVAGVSGNTIYF
TRBD2	TRBV28	TRBJ2-2	once	TGTGCCAGCAGGTTAGCGGGAGGCCTAAACACCGGGGAGCTGTTTTTT	CASRLAGGLNTGELFF
TRBD1	TRBV5-1	TRBJ1-3	NA	TGCGCCAGCAGCAAGGACAGGACTGGAAACACCATATATTTT	CASSKDRTGNTIYF
TRBD1	TRBV5-6	TRBJ1-2	few	TGTGCCAGCAGCTATGTAGGGGGCGCTTCCTATGGCTACCCCTTC	CASSYVGGASYGYPF
NA	TRBV28	TRBJ1-1	NA	TGTGCCAGCAGTTCCGGGGGTCCGGGAGAAGCTTTCTTT	CASSSGGPGEAFF
NA	TRBV7-2	TRBJ1-2	NA	TGTGCCAGCAGCCGCAAACCTCAGGCACCTAACTATGGCTACACCTTC	CASSRKPQAPNYGYTF
NA	TRBV28	TRBJ1-1	NA	TGTGCCAGTCACAGGTTAACGAACACTGAAGCTTTCTTT	CASHRLTNTEAFF
NA	TRBV29-1	TRBJ1-6	NA	TGCAGCGTACAAGCAGGGAATTCACCCCTCCACTTT	CSVQAGNSPLHF
TRBD1	TRBV29-1	TRBJ2-5	NA	TGCAGCGTGAGACAGGGGTCGGGGGAGACCCAGTACTTC	CSVRQGSGETQYF
NA	TRBV7-2	TRBJ2-7	few	TGTGCCAGCAGCTTCGGACTAGGGGGTTACGAGCAGTACTTC	CASSFGLGGYEQYF
NA	TRBV2	TRBJ2-1	NA	TGTGCCAGCAGTCAGGGGTTTGGGCAGTTCTTC	CASSQGFGQFF
NA	TRBV19	TRBJ2-6	NA	TGTGCCAGTAGTATTCGGTCTGGGGCCAACGTCCTGACTTTC	CASSIRSGANVLTF
TRBD1	TRBV27	TRBJ1-5	NA	TGTGCCAGCGGCCGGACAGGGGGTCAAGGAAATCAGCCCCAGCATTTT	CASGRTGGQGNQPQHF
NA	TRBV9	TRBJ1-1	few	TGTGCCAGCAGCGTAGAGGGCAGGGCGAACACTGAAGCTTTCTTT	CASSVEGRANTEAFF
TRBD2	TRBV5-6	TRBJ2-1	NA	TGTGCCAGCAGCCATAGCGGGAGGGGCAGGGATGAGCAGTTCTTC	CASSHSGRGRDEQFF
TRBD1	TRBV6-5	TRBJ2-2	NA	TGTGCCAGCAGTTACCGGACAGGGACCTACACCGGGGAGCTGTTTTTT	CASSYRTGTYTGELFF
NA	TRBV28	TRBJ1-2	NA	TGTGCCAGCAGTTTTATCGGAGGGTTAGGGTTGGATAACTATGGCTACACCTTC	CASSFIGGLGLDNYGYTF
NA	TRBV4-2	TRBJ1-1	NA	TGTGCCAGCAACCAAGTTTCTAGAGATACTGAAGCTTTCTTT	CASNQVSRDTEAFF
TRBD1	TRBV28	TRBJ1-2	NA	TGTGCCAGCAGTTTGGGGGGACAGGGCCATGGCTACACCTTC	CASSLGGQGHGYTF
TRBD1	TRBV5-6	TRBJ2-1	NA	TGTGCCAGCAGCTCGGACAGGTCCTTTAGCTCCTACAATGAGCAGTTCTTC	CASSSDRSFSSYNEQFF
TRBD1	TRBV4-1	TRBJ2-1	NA	TGCGCCAGCAGCCTCCAGGGGGCGAACAGCTACAATGAGCAGTTCTTC	CASSLQGANSYNEQFF
TRBD2	TRBV27	TRBJ2-1	NA	TGTGCCAGCAGTCCCGGGACTAGCGGGATGTCCGGCAATGAGCAGTTCTTC	CASSPGTSGMSGNEQFF
NA	TRBV4-2	TRBJ2-7	NA	TGTGCCAGCAGCCAAGCTCACAGGGAAGGTGAGCAGTACTTC	CASSQAHREGEQYF